These 21 T cell receptor beta chains share one sample of origin, sequenced in a study of monozygotic twins with inflammatory bowel disease (dated by TCRdb to the late 2010s). Libraries were constructed by 5' RACE. Data came from an Illumina HiSeq 2500. TCRdb reprocessed the reads, reporting each CDR3 protein sequence once and no DNA. The table for this sample shows approximately 340,000 distinct CDR3 sequences. Approximately 2% of the sample lies in the top ten. Sequencing was done on a sample of blood. The receptor set was obtained from a human donor with ulcerative colitis or Crohn's disease, or a healthy co-twin of an affected twin (not recorded which).

The chain uses TRBV28 and TRBJ2-5; TCRdb selects TRBD2, and the lack of DNA leaves this call unchecked. CDR1 MDHEN and CDR2 SYDVKM come from the germline V gene. The CDR3 is 15 amino acids. CDR3 residues: CASSGRSLVVETQYF. Based on the CDR3 plus reference TRBV28 and TRBJ2-5, the full variable domain is DVKVTQSSRYLVKRTGEKVFLECVQDMDHENMFWYRQDPGLGLRLIYFSYDVKMKEKGDIPEGYSVSREKKERFSLILESASTNQTSMYLCASSGRSLVVETQYFGPGTRLLVL.

The rearrangement uses TRBV5-6 and TRBJ2-7; the D gene TCRdb calls, TRBD2, cannot be checked with no DNA. Germline V gene data show CDR1 as SGHDT and CDR2 as YYEEEE. This CDR3 contains 16 residues. CDR3 region: CASSLGQPAVGYEQYF.

The chain has TRBV20-1 and TRBJ2-1. Per the germline V gene, CDR1 is DFQATT and CDR2 is SNEGSKA (reference sequence). This CDR3 spans 14 amino acids. The CDR3 sequence: CSASLLLHDHEQFF.

The rearrangement links TRBV12-3 or TRBV12-4 to TRBJ1-2; TCRdb's D call, TRBD1, is unchecked because there is no DNA. This CDR3 has 16 residues. The CDR3 loop is CASSSGTGGIGYGYTF.

This chain joins TRBV7-9 and TRBJ2-2; checking the TCRdb D call of TRBD1 is not possible without DNA. The CDR3 is 13 amino acids. The germline V gene has CDR1 SEHNR and CDR2 FQNEAQ (reference sequence). This CDR3 reads CATGQIGSGELFF.

The gene calls are TRBV5-1 and TRBJ1-1. The CDR3 totals 13 residues. Germline assignment: CDR1 SGHRS and CDR2 YFSETQ. The CDR3 region is CASSFTTGTEAFF. Drawing the rest from reference TRBV5-1 and TRBJ1-1, the complete variable domain is KAGVTQTPRYLIKTRGQQVTLSCSPISGHRSVSWYQQTPGQGLQFLFEYFSETQRNKGNFPGRFSGRQFSNSRSEMNVSTLELGDSALYLCASSFTTGTEAFFGQGTRLTVV.

The rearrangement links TRBV7-9 to TRBJ1-1. Germline V gene sequence: CDR1 SEHNR, CDR2 FQNEAQ (reference sequence). The CDR3 is 15 residues long. This CDR3 is CASSGKLSDTYEAFF.

The chain carries TRBV5-1 and TRBJ2-2; TCRdb returns TRBD2, unconfirmable since there is no DNA. Germline values: CDR1 SGHRS, CDR2 YFSETQ. The CDR3 is 17 amino acids. The CDR3 here is CASSFSLAGVKLGELFF.

The genes are TRBV20-1 and TRBJ1-1; there is no DNA to check the TCRdb D call of TRBD1. CDR3 length: 14 residues. CDR1 and CDR2 from the germline V gene are DFQATT and SNEGSKA (reference sequence). The CDR3 is CSAREGGRSVGAFF.

The J gene is TRBJ2-5, the V gene TRBV11-2; checking the TCRdb D call of TRBD2 is not possible without DNA. The germline CDR1 and CDR2 sequences are SGHAT and FQNNGV. The CDR3 contains 17 residues. CDR3 in amino acids: CASSSGRLTSRQETQYF.

The chain employs TRBV3-1 and TRBJ2-5; TCRdb names TRBD2, which stays unverified in the absence of DNA. The CDR3 length is 18 residues. Looked up from germline, CDR1 is LGHDT and CDR2 is YNNKEL (reference sequence). The CDR3 sequence: CASSQEFLPSGGQETQYF.

The chain combines TRBV18 with TRBJ1-1; as DNA is missing, the TRBD1 call by TCRdb cannot be tested. CDR3 length equals 16 residues. Germline V gene lookup returns CDR1 KGHSH and CDR2 LQKENI. CDR3: CASSPIGGGPNTEAFF.

The CDR3 protein is CASSPNRVYEQYF. V gene TRBV7-8 combines with J gene TRBJ2-7; there is no DNA to check the TCRdb D call of TRBD1. Germline values: CDR1 SGHVS, CDR2 FQNEAQ. The CDR3 runs to 13 residues. Drawing the rest from reference TRBV7-8 and TRBJ2-7, the complete variable domain is GAGVSQSPRYKVAKRGQDVALRCDPISGHVSLFWYQQALGQGPEFLTYFQNEAQLDKSGLPSDRFFAERPEGSVSTLKIQRTQQEDSAVYLCASSPNRVYEQYFGPGTRLTVT.

The chain links TRBV12-3 or TRBV12-4 to TRBJ2-7; TCRdb indicates TRBD1, and absent DNA this call remains unverified. This CDR3 is built from 13 residues. CDR3 sequence reads: CASRNTGSYEQYF.

V gene TRBV4-3 combines with J gene TRBJ1-5; the D call of TRBD1 rests on TCRdb alone, since no DNA is present to check it. CDR3 length equals 16 residues. Per germline, CDR1 LGHNA and CDR2 YSLEER. The CDR3 region is CASSQDRGGPGQPQHF.

The chain recombines TRBV7-2 with TRBJ2-1; the TCRdb call, TRBD1, lacks DNA for checking. CDR3 length: 13 residues. Germline lookup yields CDR1 SGHTA and CDR2 FQGNSA. The CDR3 region is CASSLQWGDEQFF.

The gene calls are TRBV20-1 and TRBJ1-5; the TCRdb D gene call, TRBD1, has no DNA to confirm it. The CDR3 sequence is 17 residues long. Germline V gives CDR1 DFQATT, CDR2 SNEGSKA (reference sequence). The CDR3 spells CSARGARLPTGRQPQHF.

V is TRBV5-1 and J is TRBJ2-1; absent DNA, TCRdb's TRBD2 call cannot be checked. Germline V gene lookup returns CDR1 SGHRS and CDR2 YFSETQ. The CDR3 loop spans 16 amino acids. The CDR3 protein is CASSKETRDSGNEQFF.

This chain connects TRBV4-1 to TRBJ2-2; without DNA, the TCRdb call of TRBD2 cannot be checked. Germline CDR1 and CDR2: MGHRA and YSYEKL. The CDR3 spans 14 residues. Here the CDR3 reads CASRRTWNTGELFF.

The genes are TRBV5-1 and TRBJ1-2; TCRdb's D call, TRBD1, is unchecked because there is no DNA. The germline CDR1 and CDR2 sequences are SGHRS and YFSETQ. The length of the CDR3 is 16 residues. CDR3: CASSLRQGASFYGYTF.

The chain joins TRBV6-5 to TRBJ1-4; no DNA is available, so the TRBD1 call from TCRdb remains unchecked. There are 13 residues in the CDR3. Germline lookup yields CDR1 MNHEY and CDR2 SVGAGI. The CDR3 protein is CASRIGGNEKLFF.